Listed here are 22 T cell receptor beta chains from one sample, sequenced in a study of T cell repertoires in cytomegalovirus infection. Via MiXCR, TCRdb re-called the reads, giving one row per CDR3 protein. The table includes roughly 130,000 distinct CDR3 sequences, roughly 8.2% detected once. Sequenced material: PBMCs. These receptors all stem from a human donor in good health (CMV status not recorded). Some clones in this sample may be carry-over from other donors' samples.

This clonotype was detected ten times or more. CDR3 in DNA: TGTGCCAGCAGCACCCCTGGGACAGCGAACACTGAAGCTTTCTTT. This sequence encodes CASSTPGTANTEAFF. J is TRBJ1-1 and V is TRBV7-9, with 7 bases identical to TRBD1. Germline trimming cut 5 bases from V and 1 base from J; bases unmatched to any gene: 7. The CDR3 has 15 amino acids. CDR1 SEHNR and CDR2 FQNEAQ come from the germline V gene (reference sequence).

This clonotype was counted between two and nine times. The chain uses TRBV7-3 and TRBJ2-7; a possible D gene is TRBD1 (5 bases). Germline CDR1 SGHTA, CDR2 FQGTGA. Deletions cut 1 base from V and 3 bases from J, with 7 bases between. This CDR3 region has 13 residues. The CDR3 protein is CASSLRRGYEQYF. In DNA, the CDR3 is TGTGCCAGCAGCTTAAGAAGGGGCTACGAGCAGTACTTC.

This clonotype was counted many times. V is TRBV2 and J is TRBJ1-5; 8 bases fit TRBD1. The CDR3 covers 16 residues. The germline V gene encodes CDR1 SNHLY and CDR2 FYNNEI. Germline trimming cut 8 bases from V and 2 bases from J; bases unmatched to any gene: 11. CDR3 protein: CASQRGTGQGNQPQHF. The DNA of the CDR3 is TGTGCCAGCCAGCGGGGTACGGGACAGGGCAATCAGCCCCAGCATTTT.

This clonotype was seen many times. This chain links TRBV28 with TRBJ1-1; no reliable D call. V lost 5 bases, J lost 0 bases, and 19 bases lay in between. The CDR3 has 17 amino acids. Germline lookup yields CDR1 MDHEN and CDR2 SYDVKM. The CDR3 is CASSKWAATIMNTEAFF. The CDR3 DNA reads TGTGCCAGCAGTAAGTGGGCCGCTACCATCATGAACACTGAAGCTTTCTTT.

V and J are TRBV18 and TRBJ2-1; D call uncertain. The J call is in doubt because the DNA end fits TRBJ2-7 better. There are 15 residues in the CDR3. Germline V CDR1 and CDR2: KGHSH, LQKENI. CDR3 loop: CASSPLLGSYNEQYF. DNA of the CDR3: TGTGCCAGCTCACCACTCCTGGGGTCCTACAATGAGCAGTACTTC.

This clonotype was counted many times. The chain links TRBV7-3 to TRBJ1-6, with TRBD1 identical over 7 bases. The junction had 3 bases not matched to a gene; V was cut back by 5 bases and J by 5 bases. The CDR3 is 14 residues long. The germline gives CDR1 SGHTA, CDR2 FQGTGA. CDR3 nucleotides: TGTGCCAGCAGCCCTGACAGGGATAATTCACCCCTCCACTTT. Amino acid sequence: CASSPDRDNSPLHF.

The J gene is TRBJ1-1, the V gene TRBV18, with TRBD1 matching 7 bases. Germline trimming cut 3 bases from V and 5 bases from J; bases unmatched to any gene: 9. The V gene's germline CDR1 is KGHSH and CDR2 LQKENI. This CDR3 has 15 residues. The CDR3 region has the DNA TGTGCCAGCTCACCGTACCCAGGGGGGGGGACTGAAGCTTTCTTT. This gives the protein CASSPYPGGGTEAFF.

In its sample, this clonotype was seen a few times. This chain connects TRBV2 to TRBJ1-2; D is ambiguous. V lost 8 bases and J 4 bases, leaving 8 bases between the germline ends. CDR1 is SNHLY and CDR2 is FYNNEI in the germline V gene. The CDR3 runs 11 residues. CDR3 nucleotides: TGTGCCAGCCGCCCGAGCTATGGCTACACCTTC. This gives the protein CASRPSYGYTF.

Many counts were recorded for this clonotype. The chain employs TRBV7-2 and TRBJ2-2; TRBD1 matches 9 bases. Trimming cost V 0 bases and J 5 bases; bases outside gene matches: 19. The CDR3 spans 21 residues. Germline V gene sequence: CDR1 SGHTA, CDR2 FQGNSA. DNA for the CDR3: TGTGCCAGCAGCTTAGCTGTCCCCGGGACAGGGACTATGCGAAAGACCGGGGAGCTGTTTTTT. Encoded protein: CASSLAVPGTGTMRKTGELFF.

This clonotype was detected ten times or more. The chain carries TRBV28 and TRBJ2-5; the D is unclear. Per the germline V gene, CDR1 is MDHEN and CDR2 is SYDVKM. The CDR3 runs 10 residues. Deletions cut 5 bases from V and 6 bases from J, with 4 bases between. The CDR3 DNA is TGTGCCAGCAGTGGCAAGACCCAGTACTTC. Amino acid sequence: CASSGKTQYF.

This clonotype was seen at least ten times. The chain links TRBV2 to TRBJ1-1; the match to TRBD1 covers 7 bases. The germline CDR1 and CDR2 sequences are SNHLY and FYNNEI. The ends lost 5 bases at V and 0 bases at J; junction bases unmatched: 3. The CDR3 totals 14 residues. CDR3 residues: CASSYGQVNTEAFF. CDR3 nucleotide sequence: TGTGCCAGCAGTTATGGACAGGTGAACACTGAAGCTTTCTTT.

This clonotype has just a few counts. This chain joins TRBV7-3 and TRBJ1-2; maybe TRBD1 (5 bases). The CDR3 loop spans 13 amino acids. Germline CDR1 and CDR2: SGHTA and FQGTGA. Trimming stripped 4 bases from V and 9 bases from J, with 15 bases between. This CDR3 is CASSSGTSSSYTF. The CDR3 region has the DNA TGTGCCAGCAGCTCGGGGACCTCATCTAGCTACACCTTC.

Concerning this clonotype itself: This sequence may be a read error, since a much larger clone differs from it by one base. The chain has TRBV29-1 and TRBJ1-1; D unclear. This CDR3 contains 13 residues. With 5 bases removed from V and 0 bases from J, the gap between germline ends came to 10 bases. Germline assignment: CDR1 SQVTM and CDR2 ANQGSEA. Here the CDR3 DNA reads TGCAGCGTTTACAACATCATGAACACTGAAGCTTTCTTT. Translating it yields CSVYNIMNTEAFF.

The gene calls are TRBV7-6 and TRBJ2-6, with TRBD1 matching over 9 bases. The CDR3 loop spans 18 amino acids. J lost 2 bases, V lost 2 bases, and 7 bases had no gene match. Germline V gives CDR1 SGHVS, CDR2 FNYEAQ. The chain's CDR3 is CASSLKQGAHPGANVLTF. The DNA of the CDR3 is TGTGCCAGCAGCTTAAAACAGGGGGCCCACCCTGGGGCCAACGTCCTGACTTTC.

The J gene is TRBJ1-6, the V gene TRBV2; D remains unclear. This CDR3 contains 12 residues. Germline lookup yields CDR1 SNHLY and CDR2 FYNNEI. V lost 6 bases, J lost 6 bases, and 6 bases lay in between. CDR3 sequence (DNA): TGTGCCAGCAGGGGCAGTAATTCACCCCTCCACTTT. It is translated as CASRGSNSPLHF.

The chain combines TRBV19 with TRBJ1-6; possible D gene TRBD1, 6 bases. V lost 7 bases and J lost 7, with 20 bases in between. Germline values: CDR1 LNHDA, CDR2 SQIVND (reference sequence). This CDR3 contains 16 residues. CDR3 bases: TGTGCCAGTACCAGAACCCTGGACAGATCAAATTCACCCCTCCACTTT. This sequence encodes CASTRTLDRSNSPLHF.

This clonotype was detected many times. The rearrangement uses TRBV7-2 and TRBJ2-2; D possibly corresponds to TRBD2 (6 bases). V was pared by 4 bases and J by 2 bases, with 11 bases between. The CDR3 length is 15 residues. Germline V lookup: CDR1 SGHTA, CDR2 FQGNSA. Here the CDR3 reads CASSSGTSNTGELFF. CDR3 sequence (DNA): TGTGCCAGCAGCTCTGGGACTTCCAACACCGGGGAGCTGTTTTTT. Supplemented by reference TRBV7-2 and TRBJ2-2, the full variable domain reads GAGVSQSPSNKVTEKGKDVELRCDPISGHTALYWYRQSLGQGLEFLIYFQGNSAPDKSGLPSDRFSAERTGGSVSTLTIQRTQQEDSAVYLCASSSGTSNTGELFFGEGSRLTVL.

The chain uses TRBV2 and TRBJ2-7; TRBD1 or TRBD2 may be the D gene (5 bases each). This CDR3 contains 17 residues. V lost 2 bases to trimming and J lost 0 bases, with 17 bases between them. Looked up from germline, CDR1 is SNHLY and CDR2 is FYNNEI. CDR3 bases: TGTGCCAGCAGTGAATTCCGCCCAGCAGGGAGCTCCTACGAGCAGTACTTC. This translates into CASSEFRPAGSSYEQYF.

Many counts were recorded for this clonotype. The chain employs TRBV11-2 and TRBJ1-4, with D hard to call. Germline V gives CDR1 SGHAT, CDR2 FQNNGV. Trimming removed 0 bases from V and 7 bases from J, with 9 bases in between. CDR3 length equals 14 residues. The CDR3 nucleotides are TGTGCCAGCAGCTTAGACGGAGGGATTGAAAAACTGTTTTTT. It specifies CASSLDGGIEKLFF.

J is TRBJ1-5 and V is TRBV3-1, with 10 positions matching TRBD1. V shed 3 bases, J shed 7 bases, and the junction held 3 bases outside the gene matches. Germline V gene sequence: CDR1 LGHDT, CDR2 YNNKEL (reference sequence). There are 14 residues in the CDR3. The CDR3 reads CASSQGTGAQPQHF. CDR3 nucleotide sequence: TGTGCCAGCAGCCAGGGGACAGGGGCACAGCCCCAGCATTTT. Looking up the rest from reference TRBV3-1 and TRBJ1-5 gives the full variable domain: DTAVSQTPKYLVTQMGNDKSIKCEQNLGHDTMYWYKQDSKKFLKIMFSYNNKELIINETVPNRFSPKSPDKAHLNLHINSLELGDSAVYFCASSQGTGAQPQHFGDGTRLSIL.

In this sample, this clonotype turned up many times. J is TRBJ1-1 and V is TRBV7-2; D might be TRBD1 (5 bases). From germline, CDR1 is SGHTA and CDR2 FQGNSA. The length of the CDR3 is 15 residues. Trimming removed 1 base at V and 2 bases at J, with 11 bases between. The CDR3 region has the DNA TGTGCCAGCAGCTTAGGACCAGGGTTTAACACTGAAGCTTTCTTT. It is translated as CASSLGPGFNTEAFF.

Many counts were recorded for this clonotype. The J gene is TRBJ1-4, the V gene TRBV28; 7 nucleotides line up with TRBD1. This CDR3 is built from 14 residues. With 3 bases clipped from V and 8 bases from J, the junction kept 6 bases outside the gene matches. Germline V gene sequence: CDR1 MDHEN, CDR2 SYDVKM. The CDR3 region is CASSFVAGGEKLFF. DNA of the CDR3: TGTGCCAGCAGTTTCGTGGCAGGGGGGGAAAAACTGTTTTTT.